This T cell receptor (beta chain) was profiled in a study of technical replicates of blood from a few donors. TCRdb's table, derived via immunoSEQ multiplex PCR, lists solely in-frame clones and lacks some. The sample records over 30,000 clones, just over 90% being singletons. Germline loops: CDR1 MNHNY, CDR2 SVGAGI (reference sequence). CDR3 length: 12 amino acids. V dropped 2 bases and J dropped 11 bases, with 12 bases sitting between them. The sequenced sample was PBMCs. The chain couples TRBV6-6 to TRBJ1-1; the D gene is possibly TRBD1 (6 bases). The receptor was derived from a human donor in good health. Some clones in this sample may be carry-over from other donors' samples. In DNA, the CDR3 is TGTGCCAGCAGTTACCCGCCAGGGGAGGCTTTCTTT. Its protein is CASSYPPGEAFF.